The T cell receptor (beta chain) under discussion was sequenced for a study of beta chain features in type 1 diabetes. The CDR3 is 11 amino acids. Sorted CD4+ subsets: naive, central memory, regulatory, stem cell-like memory (CD45RO/CCR7/CD25/CD127/CD95/CD27 panel). Of the isolated RNA, all was reverse transcribed, and so the sequenced material was expressed TCRB transcripts. The method was immunoSEQ multiplex PCR; TCRdb's version includes in-frame clones alone and lacks a portion of them. Among some 640,000 clones, around 15% were seen once, and the ten largest hold just under 0.04%. The study's findings and limits: More deletions and fewer insertions at VDJ junctions were seen in type 1 diabetes patients. A potential PCR bias toward shorter templates would be equal in patient and control samples. Since sequencing was performed on cDNA, cells with high TCR expression could be over-represented. Patients with Type 1 diabetes showed moderately but significantly shorter TCRB CDR3s in all four CD4+ subsets.

In regard to this clone: Its antigen is still unknown.

The receptor was isolated from a man between 18 and 29 years old with type 1 diabetes. Sequencing input: naive CD4+ T cells from blood. V usage is TRBV21-1 and J usage is TRBJ2-7; TRBD1 reflects the table's D call only, with no check against the DNA. TRBV21-1 counts as a pseudogene. The CDR3 loop is CASSKLGTGIF. The CDR3 DNA follows: TGTGCCAGCAGCAAACTTGGGACAGGGATCTTC.